The clone carrying this T cell receptor (beta chain) was observed a few times. The antigen is not known. The data were obtained in a study of T cells after yellow fever vaccination. Study-level information: Preparation of the low-cell-number fractions used SMART-Seq v4 Ultra Low Input. Overall study findings and caveats: One caveat is that FACS-sorted repertoires could contain abundant clonotypes contaminating from the bulk population.

The CDR3 runs 13 residues. The junction had 5 bases not matched to a gene; V was cut back by 5 bases and J by 7 bases. One entry per CDR3 protein, called by TCRdb with MiXCR from the 5' RACE reads. The sample holds some 340,000 distinct CDR3 sequences; approximately 11% are singletons and the top ten take about 3.3%. The TCR originated in a man aged 18 to 35 who received the YFV17D yellow fever vaccine. Sequenced material: CD4+ T cells sorted from PBMCs, taken 45 days after the yellow fever booster vaccination. This chain links TRBV12-3 or TRBV12-4 with TRBJ1-5; 7 positions match TRBD1. CDR3 in DNA: TGTGCCAGCAGTATCGACAGGGCCCAGCCCCAGCATTTT. This gives the protein CASSIDRAQPQHF.